This T cell receptor (beta chain) was identified in a study of CD8+ T cells in alopecia areata. On the study more broadly: The drug, oral tofacitinib, was given to treated patients at 5 to 10 mg twice daily. Tofacitinib exposure lasted 6 to 18 months, followed by 6 months off drug.

The CDR3 runs 15 residues. Trimming at V came to 4 bases and at J to 2 bases, leaving 4 bases not matched to a gene. CDR1 is SGHTA, CDR2 FQGNSA, per germline. In alopecia areata patients, both lesional scalp punch biopsies and peripheral blood were collected. Sorting from PBMCs produced CD4+ and CD8+ T cells. Once RNA had been extracted, it was reverse transcribed into cDNA to act as the sequencing template. Data came from immunoSEQ multiplex PCR; TCRdb stores just in-frame clones and leaves some out. This table holds roughly 250,000 clones, 67% found once. The material was CD4+ T cells sorted from blood, obtained at week 0. The sequence came from a human donor with alopecia areata. The chain links TRBV7-2 to TRBJ2-2; 7 bases align to TRBD1. The CDR3 region is CASSSTGVNTGELFF. CDR3 bases: TGTGCCAGCAGCTCAACAGGGGTCAACACCGGGGAGCTGTTTTTT.